A single sample is the source of the 25 T cell receptor beta chains below, sequenced in a study of T cells in Graves' hyperthyroidism and ophthalmopathy. TCR beta CDR3 regions were amplified from RNA transcripts. An initial round of RT-PCR targeting the TCR CDR3 relied on the HTBI primer set. TCRdb analysed the multiplex PCR reads with MiXCR anew, one entry per CDR3 protein. The profile shows around 520,000 distinct CDR3 sequences, 24% of them singletons. Sequencing input: blood. Receptors originate from a woman under 40 with Graves' ophthalmopathy.

This clonotype was picked up many times. CDR3 amino acids: CSVGGGSTGELFF. CDR3 coding DNA: TGCAGCGTTGGAGGGGGATCCACCGGGGAGCTGTTTTTT. This chain uses TRBV29-1 with TRBJ2-2; weak D call: TRBD1 (6 bases). Germline CDR1 reads SQVTM; CDR2 reads ANQGSEA. The length of the CDR3 is 13 residues. Trimming pared 4 bases from V and 4 bases from J, leaving 10 bases between.

This clonotype was recorded many times. The chain couples TRBV6-1 to TRBJ1-2; D not certain. Trimming cost V 7 bases and J 2 bases, with 14 bases left between them. Looked up from germline, CDR1 is MNHNS and CDR2 is SASEGT. The CDR3 is 14 amino acids. CDR3 DNA: TGTGCCAGCACCCGAGGACGCCCGAACTATGGCTACACCTTC. Its translation: CASTRGRPNYGYTF.

This clonotype was picked up one time. This chain uses TRBV11-2 with TRBJ1-1; 8 nucleotides line up with TRBD1. CDR3 length equals 19 residues. J was trimmed by 1 base and V by 5 bases; bases with no gene match: 18. Per the germline V gene, CDR1 is SGHAT and CDR2 is FQNNGV. This chain's CDR3 is CASSPRWCQGAIRNTEAFF. CDR3 coding DNA: TGTGCCAGCAGCCCACGATGGTGTCAGGGGGCGATTAGGAACACTGAAGCTTTCTTT. Full variable domain (missing parts from reference TRBV11-2 and TRBJ1-1): EAGVAQSPRYKIIEKRQSVAFWCNPISGHATLYWYQQILGQGPKLLIQFQNNGVVDDSQLPKDRFSAERLKGVDSTLKIQPAKLEDSAVYLCASSPRWCQGAIRNTEAFFGQGTRLTVV.

The rearrangement joins TRBV28 to TRBJ2-5; 10 bases fit TRBD2. CDR1 and CDR2 from the germline V gene are MDHEN and SYDVKM. The CDR3 covers 18 residues. J was trimmed by 2 bases and V by 3 bases; bases with no gene match: 12. The CDR3 nucleotides are TGTGCCAGCAGTTTGGGGCTAGCGGGGGTATTTGAGCAAGAGACCCAGTACTTC. Amino acid sequence: CASSLGLAGVFEQETQYF.

The chain links TRBV28 to TRBJ2-2; 8 positions match TRBD2. The germline V gene encodes CDR1 MDHEN and CDR2 SYDVKM. The CDR3 covers 15 residues. The junction had 8 bases not matched to a gene; V was cut back by 7 bases and J by 4 bases. CDR3 sequence reads: CASISGTRGTGELFF. Written as DNA, the CDR3 is TGTGCCAGCATCTCCGGGACTAGGGGCACCGGGGAGCTGTTTTTT.

This clonotype was seen more than once but under ten times. This chain connects TRBV6-2 or TRBV6-3 to TRBJ2-3; D might be TRBD2 (5 bases). The CDR3 has 16 residues. Per germline, CDR1 MNHEY and CDR2 SVGEGT. The V end was cut by 7 bases, the J end by 4 bases, with 21 bases between. The CDR3 DNA sequence: TGTGCCAGCACCACTTCGCGGACTCGACTTTCAGATACGCAGTATTTT. It specifies CASTTSRTRLSDTQYF.

This clonotype was recorded a few times. At one end the junction does not follow the germline gene, possibly because of a read error. The genes are TRBV20-1 and TRBJ2-5, with 7 positions matching TRBD1. CDR1 DFQATT and CDR2 SNEGSKA come from the germline V gene (reference sequence). This CDR3 spans 14 amino acids. The CDR3 spells CSAGDSTGVETQYF. The DNA for the CDR3 is TGCAGTGCTGGAGACTCCACAGGGGTGGAGACCCAGTACTTC.

There are many counts of this clonotype. DNA of the CDR3: TGTGCCAGCAGCTACGGAGGTGGGGACGAGCAGTACTTC. It encodes CASSYGGGDEQYF. The J gene is TRBJ2-7, the V gene TRBV7-2, with D possibly TRBD2 on 5 matching bases. Between the trimmed V and J ends, which lost 4 bases and 5 bases, there was a span of 12 bases. CDR1 is SGHTA, CDR2 FQGNSA, per germline. The CDR3 spans 13 residues.

Ten or more counts support this clonotype. The CDR3 bases are TGTGCCAGTAGGATGGACAGGGTCACTGAAGCTTTCTTT. Its translation: CASRMDRVTEAFF. The chain links TRBV19 to TRBJ1-1, with 8 positions matching TRBD1. V shed 6 bases and J 4 bases; nucleotides not matched to a gene: 4. Germline CDR1 is LNHDA and CDR2 is SQIVND (reference sequence). The CDR3 loop spans 13 amino acids.

This clonotype was detected a few times. The rearrangement uses TRBV6-1 and TRBJ2-2; 10 positions match TRBD1. V shed 7 bases, J shed 5 bases, and the junction held 4 bases outside the gene matches. From germline, CDR1 is MNHNS and CDR2 SASEGT. The CDR3 extends over 14 amino acids. Here the CDR3 DNA reads TGTGCCAGCAATGGACAGGGGGGAACCGGGGAGCTGTTTTTT. Protein product: CASNGQGGTGELFF.

This chain connects TRBV7-9 to TRBJ1-5; D is uncertain. The V gene lost 5 bases and the J gene lost 0 bases, with 11 bases spanning the gap. The CDR3 runs 15 residues. Per the germline V gene, CDR1 is SEHNR and CDR2 is FQNEAQ (reference sequence). CDR3 DNA: TGTGCCAGCAGCCAAGACGGGCCTAGCAATCAGCCCCAGCATTTT. Its protein product is CASSQDGPSNQPQHF. Together with reference TRBV7-9 and TRBJ1-5, the CDR3 gives the full variable domain: DTGVSQNPRHKITKRGQNVTFRCDPISEHNRLYWYRQTLGQGPEFLTYFQNEAQLEKSRLLSDRFSAERPKGSFSTLEIQRTEQGDSAMYLCASSQDGPSNQPQHFGDGTRLSIL.

This clonotype was seen a single time. The chain employs TRBV6-5 and TRBJ1-1; D call uncertain. CDR1 is MNHEY and CDR2 is SVGAGI in the germline V gene. CDR3 size: 13 residues. Trimming took 0 bases from V and 5 from J, leaving 7 bases between them. CDR3 coding DNA: TGTGCCAGCAGTTACTCGGCCTATACTGAAGCTTTCTTT. Translating gives CASSYSAYTEAFF.

This clonotype came up many times. The genes are TRBV25-1 and TRBJ2-5; 13 nucleotides line up with TRBD2. The germline CDR1 and CDR2 sequences are MGHDK and SYGVNS. This CDR3 spans 16 amino acids. With V trimmed by 4 bases and J by 2 bases, 4 bases remained unmatched. Written as DNA, the CDR3 is TGTGCCAGCAGTGGTGGGACTAGCGGGATTCAAGAGACCCAGTACTTC. Amino acids: CASSGGTSGIQETQYF.

This clonotype was recorded at least ten times. The gene calls are TRBV27 and TRBJ1-5; weak D call: TRBD1 (5 bases). The germline V gene has CDR1 MNHEY and CDR2 SMNVEV (reference sequence). This CDR3 is 15 amino acids long. V was clipped by 2 bases and J by 2 bases, with 10 bases between them. The CDR3 loop is CASSLQGAGNQPQHF. CDR3 DNA sequence: TGTGCCAGCAGTTTACAAGGGGCTGGCAATCAGCCCCAGCATTTT.

This clonotype showed up many times. The chain has TRBV11-2 and TRBJ2-6; D gene uncertain. Trimming took 5 bases from V and 2 from J, leaving 7 bases between them. This CDR3 has 14 amino acids. Per germline, CDR1 SGHAT and CDR2 FQNNGV. The CDR3: CASSPLTGANVLTF. The CDR3 bases are TGTGCCAGCAGCCCCCTCACTGGGGCCAACGTCCTGACTTTC.

The table lists this clonotype with many counts. V usage is TRBV11-1 and J usage is TRBJ1-1; D gene uncertain. The V end was cut by 5 bases, the J end by 7 bases, with 23 bases between. This CDR3 has 16 amino acids. From germline, CDR1 is SGHAT and CDR2 FQDESV (reference sequence). CDR3 sequence (DNA): TGTGCCAGCAGCCCTCGAATAATTCCGGGAACTCGTGAAGCTTTCTTT. Translation: CASSPRIIPGTREAFF.

The chain uses TRBV11-1 and TRBJ2-7, with 7 bases aligning to TRBD1. V lost 4 bases and J lost 3; bases outside the gene matches: 12. This CDR3 has 16 residues. Germline V gene sequence: CDR1 SGHAT, CDR2 FQDESV (reference sequence). The CDR3 DNA follows: TGTGCCAGCAGCTCAAACGACAGGGACCCCCTCTACGAGCAGTACTTC. Translated: CASSSNDRDPLYEQYF.

Many counts were recorded for this clonotype. In nucleotides, the CDR3 is TGCAGCGTTGAAGATCTGGAGTCCCCCTCCGCCTATGGCTACACCTTC. Its protein product is CSVEDLESPSAYGYTF. J is TRBJ1-2 and V is TRBV29-1, with D hard to call. V lost 0 bases and J 4 bases, leaving 18 bases between the germline ends. The CDR3 runs to 16 residues. Per germline, CDR1 SQVTM and CDR2 ANQGSEA.

The rearrangement joins TRBV7-8 to TRBJ2-5, with D possibly being TRBD2 (5 bases). CDR3 length equals 17 residues. CDR1 and CDR2 (germline): SGHVS, FQNEAQ. Deletions cut 1 base from V and 1 base from J, with 16 bases between. The CDR3 loop reads CASSLVTAGSFQETQYF. The CDR3 DNA reads as TGTGCCAGCAGCTTAGTGACGGCGGGCTCTTTCCAAGAGACCCAGTACTTC.

This clonotype was seen at least ten times. V gene TRBV11-2 combines with J gene TRBJ2-7; 8 positions agree with TRBD1. CDR1 is SGHAT, CDR2 FQNNGV, per germline. V lost 0 bases and J lost 3; bases outside the gene matches: 7. The CDR3 totals 16 residues. CDR3 in amino acids: CASSLDTGTGLYEQYF. CDR3 bases: TGTGCCAGCAGCTTAGATACCGGGACAGGCCTCTACGAGCAGTACTTC.

This clonotype was seen a few times. J is TRBJ1-1 and V is TRBV18; D is perhaps TRBD1 (5 bases). V was trimmed by 2 bases and J by 5 bases, leaving 15 bases between them. The CDR3 is made up of 15 amino acids. The germline CDR1 and CDR2 sequences are KGHSH and LQKENI. The CDR3 protein is CASSPTGQGGTEAFF. CDR3 in DNA: TGTGCCAGCTCACCAACGGGGCAGGGAGGGACTGAAGCTTTCTTT.

This clonotype was detected ten times or more. The rearrangement uses TRBV6-2 or TRBV6-3 and TRBJ2-7; D call uncertain. This CDR3 region has 14 residues. Germline V gene sequence: CDR1 MNHEY, CDR2 SVGEGT. The germline V and J ends were trimmed by 6 bases and 4 bases, with 16 bases remaining between them. CDR3 sequence (DNA): TGTGCCAGCAGGACCCTTCCCGGTCCGTACGAGCAGTACTTC. Amino acids: CASRTLPGPYEQYF.

Ten or more counts support this clonotype. The rearrangement joins TRBV6-5 to TRBJ2-7; D possibly uses TRBD1 or TRBD2 (6 bases each). Germline values: CDR1 MNHEY, CDR2 SVGAGI. This CDR3 has 14 amino acids. Trimming stripped 2 bases from V and 6 bases from J, with 14 bases between. The CDR3 DNA is TGTGCCAGCAGTTACAGGGTCGGGGGCGGCGAGCAGTACTTC. This gives the protein CASSYRVGGGEQYF.

The table lists this clonotype with a few counts. The CDR3 bases are TGTGCCAGCAGGACCCGAATAGCGGGGGGACACACCGGGGAGCTGTTTTTT. Its translation: CASRTRIAGGHTGELFF. The chain carries TRBV6-4 and TRBJ2-2; 10 bases are shared with TRBD2. Germline V gene data show CDR1 as MRHNA and CDR2 as SNTAGT. With 6 bases clipped from V and 3 bases from J, the junction kept 10 bases outside the gene matches. This CDR3 comprises 17 residues.

This clonotype was recorded at least ten times. The chain uses TRBV27 and TRBJ1-1, with D perhaps matching TRBD1 (5 bases). Deletions cut 5 bases from V and 2 bases from J, with 21 bases between. Germline loops: CDR1 MNHEY, CDR2 SMNVEV (reference sequence). This CDR3 has 17 amino acids. The CDR3 coding sequence is TGTGCCAGCAGTCCCCCTCGCGGGACGAACACAAACACTGAAGCTTTCTTT. As protein: CASSPPRGTNTNTEAFF.